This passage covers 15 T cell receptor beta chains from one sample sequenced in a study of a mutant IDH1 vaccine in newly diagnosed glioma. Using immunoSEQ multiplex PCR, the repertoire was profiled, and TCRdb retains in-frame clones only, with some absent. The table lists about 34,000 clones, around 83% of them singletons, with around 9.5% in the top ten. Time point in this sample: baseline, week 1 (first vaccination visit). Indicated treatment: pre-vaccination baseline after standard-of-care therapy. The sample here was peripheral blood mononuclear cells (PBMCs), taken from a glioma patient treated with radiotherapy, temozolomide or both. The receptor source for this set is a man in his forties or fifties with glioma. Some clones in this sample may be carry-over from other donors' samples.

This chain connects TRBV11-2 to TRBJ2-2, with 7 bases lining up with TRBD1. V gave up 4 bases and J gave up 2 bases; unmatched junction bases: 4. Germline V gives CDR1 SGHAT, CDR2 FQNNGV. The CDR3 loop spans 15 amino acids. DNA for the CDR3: TGTGCCAGCAGCTCTCGGGACAGTAACACCGGGGAGCTGTTTTTT. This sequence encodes CASSSRDSNTGELFF.

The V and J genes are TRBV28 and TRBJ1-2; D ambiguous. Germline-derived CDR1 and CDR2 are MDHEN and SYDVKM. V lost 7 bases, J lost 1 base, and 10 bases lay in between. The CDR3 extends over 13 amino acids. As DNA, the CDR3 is TGTGCCAGCACCACCGACATTAACTATGGCTACACCTTC. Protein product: CASTTDINYGYTF.

CDR3 residues: CASSLGLAAYEQYF. CDR3 nucleotide sequence: TGTGCCAGCAGCTTGGGACTAGCGGCCTACGAGCAGTACTTC. The J gene is TRBJ2-7, the V gene TRBV7-2, with 11 bases matching TRBD2. This CDR3 spans 14 amino acids. J lost 2 bases, V lost 3 bases, and 0 bases had no gene match. Per germline, CDR1 SGHTA and CDR2 FQGNSA.

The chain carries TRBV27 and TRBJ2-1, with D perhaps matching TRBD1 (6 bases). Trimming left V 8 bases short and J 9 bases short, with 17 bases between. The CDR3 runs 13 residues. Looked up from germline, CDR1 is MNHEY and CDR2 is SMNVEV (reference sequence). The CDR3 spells CASCRTDGGEQFF. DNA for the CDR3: TGTGCCAGCTGCAGGACAGATGGGGGTGAGCAGTTCTTC.

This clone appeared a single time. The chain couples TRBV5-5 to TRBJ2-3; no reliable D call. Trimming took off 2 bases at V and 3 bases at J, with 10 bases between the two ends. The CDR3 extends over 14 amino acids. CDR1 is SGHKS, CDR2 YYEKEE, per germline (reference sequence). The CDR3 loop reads CASSLRQATDTQYF. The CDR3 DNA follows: TGTGCCAGCAGCTTAAGGCAGGCGACAGATACGCAGTATTTT.

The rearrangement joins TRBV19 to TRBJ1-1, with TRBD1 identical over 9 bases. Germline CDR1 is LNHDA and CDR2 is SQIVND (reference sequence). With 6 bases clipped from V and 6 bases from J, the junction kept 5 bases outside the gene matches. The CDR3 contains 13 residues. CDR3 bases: TGTGCCAGTAGAGGACAGGGGATGTCTGAAGCTTTCTTT. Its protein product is CASRGQGMSEAFF. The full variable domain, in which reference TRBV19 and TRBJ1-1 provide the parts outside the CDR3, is DGGITQSPKYLFRKEGQNVTLSCEQNLNHDAMYWYRQDPGQGLRLIYYSQIVNDFQKGDIAEGYSVSREKKESFPLTVTSAQKNPTAFYLCASRGQGMSEAFFGQGTRLTVV.

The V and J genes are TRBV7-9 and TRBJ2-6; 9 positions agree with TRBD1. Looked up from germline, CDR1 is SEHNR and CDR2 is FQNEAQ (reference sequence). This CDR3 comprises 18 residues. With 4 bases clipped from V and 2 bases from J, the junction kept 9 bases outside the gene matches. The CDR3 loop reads CASSSTGTGHPGANVLTF. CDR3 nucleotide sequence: TGTGCCAGCAGCTCTACGGGGACAGGGCATCCTGGGGCCAACGTCCTGACTTTC. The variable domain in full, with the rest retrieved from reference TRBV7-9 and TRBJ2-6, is DTGVSQNPRHKITKRGQNVTFRCDPISEHNRLYWYRQTLGQGPEFLTYFQNEAQLEKSRLLSDRFSAERPKGSFSTLEIQRTEQGDSAMYLCASSSTGTGHPGANVLTFGAGSRLTVL.

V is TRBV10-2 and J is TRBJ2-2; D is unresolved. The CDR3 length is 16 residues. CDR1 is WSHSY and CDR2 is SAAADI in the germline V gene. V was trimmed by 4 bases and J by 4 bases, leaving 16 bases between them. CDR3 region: CASSGRERSATGELFF. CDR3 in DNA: TGCGCCAGCAGTGGAAGGGAACGCTCGGCCACCGGGGAGCTGTTTTTT.

The chain's CDR3 is CASSLGLAGYTDTQYF. For the CDR3, the DNA is TGCGCCAGCAGCTTAGGACTAGCGGGGTACACAGATACGCAGTATTTT. The chain has TRBV5-1 and TRBJ2-3; the match to TRBD2 covers 12 bases. This CDR3 is built from 16 residues. CDR1 SGHRS and CDR2 YFSETQ come from the germline V gene. Trimming removed 2 bases from V and 2 bases from J; junction bases left unmatched: 3.

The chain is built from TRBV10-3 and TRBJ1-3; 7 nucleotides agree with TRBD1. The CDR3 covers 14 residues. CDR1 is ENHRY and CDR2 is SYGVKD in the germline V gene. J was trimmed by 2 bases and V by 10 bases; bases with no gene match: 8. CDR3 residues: CATLEQGPGNTIYF. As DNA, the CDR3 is TGTGCCACCCTCGAACAGGGGCCTGGAAACACCATATATTTT.

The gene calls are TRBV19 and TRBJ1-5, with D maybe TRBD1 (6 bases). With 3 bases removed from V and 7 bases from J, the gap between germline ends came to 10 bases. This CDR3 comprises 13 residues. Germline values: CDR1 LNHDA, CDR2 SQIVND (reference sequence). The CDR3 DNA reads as TGTGCCAGTAGTATTATGGACAGCCAGCCCCAGCATTTT. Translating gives CASSIMDSQPQHF.

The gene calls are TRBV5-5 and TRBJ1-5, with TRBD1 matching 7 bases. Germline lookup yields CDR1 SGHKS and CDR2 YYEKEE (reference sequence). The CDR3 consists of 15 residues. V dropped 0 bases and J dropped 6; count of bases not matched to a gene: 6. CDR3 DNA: TGTGCCAGCAGCTTGGAACGACAGGGAACTCAGCCCCAGCATTTT. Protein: CASSLERQGTQPQHF.

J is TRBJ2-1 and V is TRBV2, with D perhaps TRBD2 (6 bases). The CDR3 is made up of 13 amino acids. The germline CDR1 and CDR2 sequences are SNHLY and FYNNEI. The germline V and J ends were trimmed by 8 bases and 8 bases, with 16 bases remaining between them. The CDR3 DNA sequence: TGTGCCAGCGGCTTTGCGGGAAGGGATGAGCAGTTCTTC. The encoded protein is CASGFAGRDEQFF.

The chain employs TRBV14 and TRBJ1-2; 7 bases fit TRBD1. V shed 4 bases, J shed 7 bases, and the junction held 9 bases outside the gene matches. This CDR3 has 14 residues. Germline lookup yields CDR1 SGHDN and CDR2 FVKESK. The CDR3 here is CASSPRQGPGGYTF. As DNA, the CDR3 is TGTGCCAGCAGCCCGCGACAGGGCCCCGGTGGCTACACCTTC.

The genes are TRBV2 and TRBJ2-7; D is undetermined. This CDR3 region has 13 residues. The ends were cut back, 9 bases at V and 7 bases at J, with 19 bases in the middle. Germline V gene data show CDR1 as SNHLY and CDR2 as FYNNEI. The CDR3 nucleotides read TGTGCCAGTGGTACGCAGCCGGTGCGGGAGCAGTACTTC. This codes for CASGTQPVREQYF.